The T cell receptor beta chain described here comes from a study of T cells after yellow fever vaccination. Whole-study results and caveats: Clonotypes appearing in both CD4 and CD8 compartments existed, and their share was small.

There are many counts of this clonotype. The antigen is not known. In TCRdb, the 5' RACE reads were re-called with MiXCR into one record per CDR3 protein. Among around 72,000 distinct CDR3 sequences listed, roughly 7% were seen once. CDR1 and CDR2 (germline): LGHNA, YSLEER. The CDR3 runs 15 residues. V lost 4 bases to trimming and J lost 1 base, with 13 bases between them. The receptor comes from a man aged 18 to 29 who received the YFV17D yellow fever vaccine. The chain recombines TRBV4-3 with TRBJ2-5; D may correspond to TRBD1 or TRBD2 (5 bases each). The starting material was CD8+ T cells sorted from PBMCs, obtained roughly 10 days after the first yellow fever vaccination. CDR3 loop: CASSRGTPLQETQYF. In DNA form, the CDR3 reads TGCGCCAGCAGCCGAGGGACGCCTCTCCAAGAGACCCAGTACTTC.